The 15 T cell receptor beta chains given below trace back to one sample, sequenced in a study of T cell repertoires in cytomegalovirus infection. TCRdb itself ran the reads through MiXCR, one entry per CDR3 protein. In the table there are hundreds of thousands of distinct CDR3 sequences, about 33% of which are singletons. These receptors have no identified antigens. Sequences were derived from cultured PBMCs, sampled from culture after CMV antigen stimulation. Every receptor here comes from a human donor in good health (CMV status not recorded). Some clones in this sample may be carry-over from other donors' samples.

The chain employs TRBV27 and TRBJ1-4; D gene ambiguous. This CDR3 contains 13 residues. Deletions cut 0 bases from V and 8 bases from J, with 7 bases between. Germline CDR1 reads MNHEY; CDR2 reads SMNVEV (reference sequence). Written as DNA, the CDR3 is TGTGCCAGCAGTTTATCGGGGAGAGAAAAACTGTTTTTT. Translated, it gives CASSLSGREKLFF. Looking up the rest from reference TRBV27 and TRBJ1-4 gives the full variable domain: EAQVTQNPRYLITVTGKKLTVTCSQNMNHEYMSWYRQDPGLGLRQIYYSMNVEVTDKGDVPEGYKVSRKEKRNFPLILESPSPNQTSLYFCASSLSGREKLFFGSGTQLSVL.

V and J are TRBV15 and TRBJ2-3; 7 bases are shared with TRBD2. The CDR3 extends over 14 amino acids. The J segment lost 0 bases and the V segment lost 9 bases, leaving 6 bases of the junction unmatched. Looked up from germline, CDR1 is LNHNV and CDR2 is YYDKDF (reference sequence). CDR3 sequence reads: CATTSSTSTDTQYF. CDR3 DNA sequence: TGTGCCACGACTAGCAGCACTAGCACAGATACGCAGTATTTT.

This chain links TRBV11-2 with TRBJ2-7, with TRBD1 matching over 11 bases. The CDR3 totals 14 residues. V lost 5 bases to trimming and J lost 6 bases; unmatched junction nucleotides: 6. CDR1 and CDR2 (germline): SGHAT, FQNNGV. The DNA for the CDR3 is TGTGCCAGCAGCGCGGACAGGGGGCCAGGCGAGCAGTACGTC. It is translated as CASSADRGPGEQYV.

The rearrangement joins TRBV7-4 to TRBJ2-5; D is perhaps TRBD1 (5 bases). The CDR3 is made up of 15 amino acids. V lost 5 bases and J 2 bases, leaving 15 bases between the germline ends. The V gene's germline CDR1 is SGHVT and CDR2 SQSDAQ. The CDR3 loop reads CASSPPTGLQETQYF. CDR3 coding DNA: TGTGCCAGCAGCCCTCCCACAGGTCTGCAAGAGACCCAGTACTTC.

In its sample, this clonotype was seen many times. This rearrangement joins TRBV7-9 to TRBJ2-1; 7 nucleotides align to TRBD2. Germline V gene lookup returns CDR1 SEHNR and CDR2 FQNEAQ (reference sequence). J was trimmed by 8 bases and V by 10 bases; bases with no gene match: 17. The CDR3 consists of 15 residues. This chain's CDR3 is CATQISGLPHDEQFF. CDR3 bases: TGTGCCACCCAAATCTCGGGACTACCCCACGATGAGCAGTTCTTC.

This sequence joins TRBV6-2 or TRBV6-3 and TRBJ2-1, with 8 bases fitting TRBD2. The CDR3 spans 16 residues. Germline V gene data show CDR1 as MNHEY and CDR2 as SVGEGT. Unmatched junction bases numbered 7, after V lost 6 bases and J lost 0 bases. CDR3 DNA sequence: TGTGCCAGCAGCAACCAGCGGGAGTACTCCTACAATGAGCAGTTCTTC. This codes for CASSNQREYSYNEQFF.

The V and J genes are TRBV7-6 and TRBJ1-1; D gene unclear. Germline V lookup: CDR1 SGHVS, CDR2 FNYEAQ. This CDR3 has 14 amino acids. Trimming cost V 2 bases and J 1 base, with 8 bases left between them. Written as DNA, the CDR3 is TGTGCCAGCAGCTTATACACAGAGAACACTGAAGCTTTCTTT. Amino acids: CASSLYTENTEAFF. The whole variable domain, filled in from reference TRBV7-6 and TRBJ1-1, reads GAGVSQSPRYKVTKRGQDVALRCDPISGHVSLYWYRQALGQGPEFLTYFNYEAQQDKSGLPNDRFSAERPEGSISTLTIQRTEQRDSAMYRCASSLYTENTEAFFGQGTRLTVV.

CDR3 nucleotides: TGTGCCAGCAGGATGGGGGGCTCTGGGGCCAACGTCCTGACTTTC. This translates into CASRMGGSGANVLTF. The chain has TRBV28 and TRBJ2-6; the D gene is possibly TRBD2 (6 bases). This CDR3 has 15 amino acids. Germline V gives CDR1 MDHEN, CDR2 SYDVKM. V dropped 6 bases and J dropped 0 bases, with 9 bases sitting between them.

The rearrangement joins TRBV6-1 to TRBJ1-5; no firm D call. The CDR3 is 16 residues long. CDR1 and CDR2 from the germline V gene are MNHNS and SASEGT. The V gene lost 6 bases and the J gene lost 3 bases, with 18 bases spanning the gap. In nucleotides, the CDR3 is TGTGCCAGCAGACTCCTCAGTGGCAGGCACAATCAGCCCCAGCATTTT. Translated: CASRLLSGRHNQPQHF.

The chain uses TRBV20-1 and TRBJ1-1, with D possibly matching TRBD1 (6 bases). Germline CDR1 is DFQATT and CDR2 is SNEGSKA (reference sequence). With 3 bases removed from V and 1 base from J, the gap between germline ends came to 12 bases. The CDR3 extends over 14 amino acids. In nucleotides, the CDR3 is TGCAGTGCTAGGGGATCAGGGGCGAACACTGAAGCTTTCTTT. This codes for CSARGSGANTEAFF.

This clonotype was detected many times. The J gene is TRBJ2-7, the V gene TRBV11-2, with 15 nucleotides matching TRBD2. The J segment lost 3 bases and the V segment lost 8 bases, leaving 14 bases of the junction unmatched. Germline CDR1 is SGHAT and CDR2 is FQNNGV. The CDR3 contains 18 residues. The DNA for the CDR3 is TGTGCCAGCCGAGTTAACGGACTAGCGGGAGGGCCGAGCTACGAGCAGTACGTC. Translated, it gives CASRVNGLAGGPSYEQYV.

This clonotype was detected a few times. CDR3: CSASSGSSYNSPLHF. In nucleotides, the CDR3 is TGCAGTGCTAGCTCGGGAAGCTCCTATAATTCACCCCTCCACTTT. The chain links TRBV20-1 to TRBJ1-6, with D unclear. Per germline, CDR1 DFQATT and CDR2 SNEGSKA (reference sequence). This CDR3 is 15 amino acids long. V was pared by 3 bases and J by 0 bases, with 9 bases between.

This clonotype was detected a few times. The CDR3 loop reads CASSLAGYSDTQYF. CDR3 DNA: TGTGCCAGCAGCTTAGCCGGTTACTCAGATACGCAGTATTTT. The rearrangement joins TRBV7-9 to TRBJ2-3; D remains ambiguous. This CDR3 contains 14 residues. The germline CDR1 and CDR2 sequences are SEHNR and FQNEAQ (reference sequence). V was pared by 0 bases and J by 4 bases, with 8 bases between.

V usage is TRBV4-3 and J usage is TRBJ2-3, with D possibly TRBD2 on 7 matching bases. The CDR3 covers 16 residues. Trimming pared 0 bases from V and 4 bases from J, leaving 14 bases between. Germline CDR1 is LGHNA and CDR2 is YSLEER. CDR3: CASSQEGASGADTQYF. CDR3 DNA sequence: TGCGCCAGCAGCCAAGAGGGGGCTAGCGGAGCAGATACGCAGTATTTT.

This clonotype came up a few times. The chain carries TRBV15 and TRBJ1-2; possible D gene TRBD1, 6 bases. The CDR3 contains 15 residues. Germline-derived CDR1 and CDR2 are LNHNV and YYDKDF (reference sequence). V lost 8 bases and J 4 bases, leaving 20 bases between the germline ends. CDR3 in amino acids: CATARGSPSRYGYTF. The CDR3 DNA reads TGTGCCACCGCCAGGGGCTCCCCCTCCCGCTATGGCTACACCTTC. Drawing the rest from reference TRBV15 and TRBJ1-2, the complete variable domain is DAMVIQNPRYQVTQFGKPVTLSCSQTLNHNVMYWYQQKSSQAPKLLFHYYDKDFNNEADTPDNFQSRRPNTSFCFLDIRSPGLGDTAMYLCATARGSPSRYGYTFGSGTRLTVV.